The 5 T cell receptor beta chains listed next were all sequenced from one sample in a study of T-cell memory formation after mild COVID-19. One entry per CDR3 protein, called by TCRdb with MiXCR from the 5' RACE reads. This table holds 580,000 or so distinct CDR3 sequences, about 18% found once. The sample was PBMCs or a T cell subset sorted from them (not recorded which). These receptors came from an adult woman who had mild COVID-19 (a few samples of this study predate the infection). Cell type and time point are not known.

This clonotype turned up a few times. This rearrangement joins TRBV7-8 to TRBJ1-1; TRBD1 aligns across 8 bases. The length of the CDR3 is 17 residues. Germline V lookup: CDR1 SGHVS, CDR2 FQNEAQ. Trimming cost V 1 base and J 5 bases; bases outside gene matches: 12. The CDR3 reads CASSLGRTGPLATEAFF. CDR3 nucleotide sequence: TGTGCCAGCAGCTTAGGGAGGACAGGGCCGTTGGCTACTGAAGCTTTCTTT.

V and J are TRBV3-1 and TRBJ1-6, with 11 nucleotides matching TRBD1. V trimming: 3 bases; J trimming: 9 bases; junction bases outside the gene matches: 4. This CDR3 comprises 15 residues. Germline V gene lookup returns CDR1 LGHDT and CDR2 YNNKEL (reference sequence). CDR3 amino acids: CASSQTGTGGSPLHF. The DNA for the CDR3 is TGTGCCAGCAGCCAGACCGGGACAGGGGGTTCACCCCTCCACTTT. Full variable domain (missing parts from reference TRBV3-1 and TRBJ1-6): DTAVSQTPKYLVTQMGNDKSIKCEQNLGHDTMYWYKQDSKKFLKIMFSYNNKELIINETVPNRFSPKSPDKAHLNLHINSLELGDSAVYFCASSQTGTGGSPLHFGNGTRLTVT.

Note on this clonotype: One end of the junction fails to match germline, which may point to a read error. This chain connects TRBV6-5 to TRBJ2-4, with 8 bases identical to TRBD1. This CDR3 is built from 14 residues. CDR1 is MNHEY and CDR2 is SVGAGI in the germline V gene. CDR3 DNA: TGTGCCAGCAGTTACCGACCTACAGGGGGAATTGCCGTTTTC. This sequence encodes CASSYRPTGGIAVF.

This clonotype has just a few counts. V and J are TRBV4-3 and TRBJ2-7; D gene ambiguous. V gave up 0 bases and J gave up 3 bases, with 9 bases separating them. This CDR3 contains 14 residues. Looked up from germline, CDR1 is LGHNA and CDR2 is YSLEER. DNA of the CDR3: TGCGCCAGCAGCCAAGAATCGTACGTCTACGAGCAGTACTTC. It is translated as CASSQESYVYEQYF.

This chain links TRBV20-1 with TRBJ2-3; no firm D call. The CDR3 is 12 residues long. Germline-derived CDR1 and CDR2 are DFQATT and SNEGSKA (reference sequence). Trimming pared 3 bases from V and 3 bases from J, leaving 7 bases between. CDR3 loop: CSARAETDTQYF. CDR3 in DNA: TGCAGTGCTAGGGCTGAGACAGATACGCAGTATTTT.